The entry below describes one T cell receptor (beta chain). These data originate in a study of T cell changes during pregnancy in multiple sclerosis. The data were produced by immunoSEQ multiplex PCR, yet TCRdb's version contains in-frame clones alone and is incomplete. Altogether some 54,000 clones are present, around 93% being singletons, with the ten largest covering more than 1.5%. The material was peripheral blood, obtained after pregnancy. The TCR originated in a female donor with multiple sclerosis, enrolled in a pregnancy study.

CDR3 residues: CASSVIGRAAAKNIQYF. CDR3 DNA sequence: TGTGCCAGCAGCGTTATAGGGAGGGCTGCAGCCAAAAACATTCAGTACTTC. The chain uses TRBV5-6 and TRBJ2-4; 7 nucleotides agree with TRBD2. The V gene end was trimmed by 4 bases and the J gene end by 0 bases; junction bases not matched to a gene: 10. CDR1 is SGHDT, CDR2 YYEEEE, per germline. CDR3 size: 17 residues.